The 5 T cell receptor beta chains below were found in one sample sequenced in a study of T cell repertoires in cytomegalovirus infection. TCRdb re-analysed the reads in MiXCR, keeping a single row per CDR3 protein. The sample records 84,000 or so distinct CDR3 sequences, about 45% being singletons. For these receptors, no antigen is known. The sample consisted of CD8+ T cells from cultured PBMCs, taken from culture after CMV antigen stimulation. These receptors were obtained from a human donor in good health (CMV status not recorded). Some clones in this sample may be carry-over from other donors' samples.

The gene calls are TRBV10-3 and TRBJ1-1, with D possibly being TRBD1 (6 bases). Germline CDR1 and CDR2: ENHRY and SYGVKD. The ends were cut back, 3 bases at V and 8 bases at J, with 13 bases in the middle. The CDR3 runs 13 residues. The CDR3: CAISDRQGREAFF. The DNA for the CDR3 is TGTGCCATCAGTGATCGGCAGGGGAGAGAAGCTTTCTTT.

The CDR3 reads CASLRGASGRPEGETQYF. The CDR3 coding sequence is TGTGCCAGCTTAAGAGGAGCTAGCGGGAGACCCGAAGGGGAGACCCAGTACTTC. V usage is TRBV7-2 and J usage is TRBJ2-5; 10 nucleotides line up with TRBD2. The germline V gene has CDR1 SGHTA and CDR2 FQGNSA. V trimming: 8 bases; J trimming: 5 bases; junction bases outside the gene matches: 20. The CDR3 covers 18 residues.

This clonotype occurred a few times. The chain combines TRBV7-9 with TRBJ1-2; 10 bases align to TRBD1. The CDR3 length is 13 residues. The germline V gene encodes CDR1 SEHNR and CDR2 FQNEAQ (reference sequence). V shed 5 bases, J shed 6 bases, and the junction held 3 bases outside the gene matches. The CDR3 DNA reads TGTGCCAGCAGCATGGGACAGGGGCATGGCTACACCTTC. Translated: CASSMGQGHGYTF. Combining the CDR3 with reference TRBV7-9 and TRBJ1-2 gives the whole variable domain DTGVSQNPRHKITKRGQNVTFRCDPISEHNRLYWYRQTLGQGPEFLTYFQNEAQLEKSRLLSDRFSAERPKGSFSTLEIQRTEQGDSAMYLCASSMGQGHGYTFGSGTRLTVV.

The chain recombines TRBV19 with TRBJ1-2, with TRBD1 identical over 10 bases. This CDR3 is built from 16 residues. The V and J ends lost 5 bases and 4 bases, in that order; junction bases with no gene match: 10. Germline V gives CDR1 LNHDA, CDR2 SQIVND (reference sequence). Here the CDR3 DNA reads TGTGCCAGTAGTCTAGGACAGGGGGTTCTCCCCTATGGCTACACCTTC. Its translation: CASSLGQGVLPYGYTF.

J is TRBJ1-5 and V is TRBV7-3, with D maybe TRBD1 (5 bases). In germline, CDR1 is SGHTA, CDR2 FQGTGA. Trimming stripped 5 bases from V and 7 bases from J, with 15 bases between. The CDR3 is 14 amino acids. As DNA, the CDR3 is TGTGCCAGCAGCCTCGGGGGGATCAGACAGCCCCAGCATTTT. Translating it yields CASSLGGIRQPQHF.